The 13 T cell receptor beta chains listed next were all sequenced from one sample in a study of T cell responses to AZD1222 COVID-19 vaccine. The repertoire was sequenced with immunoSEQ multiplex PCR; TCRdb's copy has only in-frame clones and lacks some. This table holds about 84,000 clones, 80% to 90% found once. The source was peripheral blood, collected on day 0 of AZD1222 vaccination. The receptors here all came from an adult in good health.

V usage is TRBV6-2 or TRBV6-3 and J usage is TRBJ1-1, with no clear D. Looked up from germline, CDR1 is MNHEY and CDR2 is SVGEGT. The CDR3 has 13 amino acids. The V end lost 4 bases, the J end lost 0 bases, and 6 bases lay between the germline ends. Written as DNA, the CDR3 is TGTGCCAGCAGTTCCTGGATGAACACTGAAGCTTTCTTT. As protein: CASSSWMNTEAFF.

The rearrangement joins TRBV7-2 to TRBJ1-6; TRBD1 matches 10 bases. The germline V gene has CDR1 SGHTA and CDR2 FQGNSA. The CDR3 spans 17 residues. V lost 1 base, J lost 9 bases, and 9 bases stayed unmatched. CDR3 region: CASSLGWDRGNRSPLHF. The CDR3 DNA reads TGTGCCAGCAGCTTAGGATGGGACAGGGGAAATCGTTCACCCCTCCACTTT.

This chain connects TRBV28 to TRBJ1-5; no clear D. The CDR3 runs 13 residues. V gave up 5 bases and J gave up 11 bases, with 16 bases separating them. Germline-derived CDR1 and CDR2 are MDHEN and SYDVKM. The CDR3 here is CASSPHLLGSQHF. As DNA, the CDR3 is TGTGCCAGCAGTCCCCACCTTCTCGGGTCCCAGCATTTT. Supplemented by reference TRBV28 and TRBJ1-5, the full variable domain reads DVKVTQSSRYLVKRTGEKVFLECVQDMDHENMFWYRQDPGLGLRLIYFSYDVKMKEKGDIPEGYSVSREKKERFSLILESASTNQTSMYLCASSPHLLGSQHFGDGTRLSIL.

The CDR3 bases are TGCGCCAGCAGCTTGGGGACTGTCACAGATACGCAGTATTTT. Protein: CASSLGTVTDTQYF. This chain links TRBV5-1 with TRBJ2-3; D is possibly TRBD2 (5 bases). The germline V and J ends were trimmed by 0 bases and 2 bases, with 7 bases remaining between them. Germline assignment: CDR1 SGHRS and CDR2 YFSETQ. The length of the CDR3 is 14 residues.

The chain recombines TRBV3-1 (or the pseudogene TRBV3-2) with TRBJ2-1; a possible D gene is TRBD2 (5 bases). Trimming removed 0 bases from V and 0 bases from J, with 12 bases in between. The length of the CDR3 is 17 residues. Germline CDR1 is LGHDT and CDR2 is YNNKEL (reference sequence). The CDR3 nucleotides are TGTGCCAGCAGCCAAGATCCAGACTATCGCTCCTACAATGAGCAGTTCTTC. This gives the protein CASSQDPDYRSYNEQFF.

V and J are TRBV28 and TRBJ1-5; D is uncertain. The CDR3 sequence is 13 residues long. V was trimmed by 10 bases and J by 5 bases, leaving 15 bases between them. CDR1 MDHEN and CDR2 SYDVKM come from the germline V gene. This CDR3 is CATAGSPDQPQHF. The CDR3 DNA reads TGTGCCACCGCCGGTTCTCCCGATCAGCCCCAGCATTTT.

Note on this clone: Different DNA sequences within this sample yield the same CDR3. Here the CDR3 reads CASSLGLAGNTGELFF. CDR3 nucleotide sequence: TGCGCCAGCAGCTTGGGGCTAGCGGGGAACACCGGGGAGCTGTTTTTT. The rearrangement uses TRBV5-1 and TRBJ2-2, with TRBD2 matching 8 bases. V trimming: 0 bases; J trimming: 1 base; junction bases outside the gene matches: 2. CDR1 is SGHRS, CDR2 YFSETQ, per germline. The CDR3 covers 16 residues.

This sequence joins TRBV4-1 and TRBJ2-2; D possibly corresponds to TRBD1 (6 bases). Trimming took 0 bases from V and 3 from J, leaving 8 bases between them. CDR1 MGHRA and CDR2 YSYEKL come from the germline V gene. CDR3 length equals 15 residues. CDR3 in DNA: TGCGCCAGCAGCCAAGAGACAGGCTACACCGGGGAGCTGTTTTTT. The encoded protein is CASSQETGYTGELFF.

This chain connects TRBV6-1 to TRBJ1-6; D unresolved. The germline V and J ends were trimmed by 2 bases and 9 bases, with 2 bases remaining between them. This CDR3 comprises 11 residues. Looked up from germline, CDR1 is MNHNS and CDR2 is SASEGT. CDR3 region: CASSELSPLHF. The CDR3 DNA reads TGTGCCAGCAGTGAACTTTCACCCCTCCACTTT.

This sequence joins TRBV28 and TRBJ2-3; no clear D. The length of the CDR3 is 12 residues. CDR1 and CDR2 (germline): MDHEN, SYDVKM. Trimming removed 6 bases from V and 2 bases from J, with 6 bases in between. The CDR3 protein is CASSSHTDTQYF. The CDR3 region has the DNA TGTGCCAGCAGCTCTCACACAGATACGCAGTATTTT.

The gene calls are TRBV6-2 or TRBV6-3 and TRBJ2-3; TRBD2 matches at 7 bases. Germline V gene data show CDR1 as MNHEY and CDR2 as SVGEGT. After removal of 5 bases from V and 6 bases from J, the junction contained 8 bases not matched to a gene. The CDR3 has 14 residues. The CDR3 protein is CASSPSGIPDTQYF. CDR3 DNA: TGTGCCAGCAGTCCAAGCGGGATCCCTGATACGCAGTATTTT.

V usage is TRBV18 and J usage is TRBJ1-5, with D maybe TRBD1 (5 bases). The V gene lost 0 bases and the J gene lost 6 bases, with 12 bases spanning the gap. This CDR3 has 15 residues. The germline CDR1 and CDR2 sequences are KGHSH and LQKENI. The CDR3 bases are TGTGCCAGCTCACCACCCGGAGGGGAGGGTCAGCCCCAGCATTTT. Amino acid sequence: CASSPPGGEGQPQHF. Filled out from reference TRBV18 and TRBJ1-5, the complete variable domain reads NAGVMQNPRHLVRRRGQEARLRCSPMKGHSHVYWYRQLPEEGLKFMVYLQKENIIDESGMPKERFSAEFPKEGPSILRIQQVVRGDSAAYFCASSPPGGEGQPQHFGDGTRLSIL.

V usage is TRBV28 and J usage is TRBJ1-5; 8 nucleotides line up with TRBD1. The length of the CDR3 is 14 residues. The germline gives CDR1 MDHEN, CDR2 SYDVKM. Trimming took 5 bases from V and 4 from J; bases not matched to a gene: 4. CDR3 region: CASSGQGFNQPQHF. CDR3 bases: TGTGCCAGCAGTGGACAGGGTTTTAATCAGCCCCAGCATTTT.